This T cell receptor beta chain is from a study of control samples from healthy donors and cancer patients. Per germline, CDR1 LNHDA and CDR2 SQIVND (reference sequence). V was pared by 1 base and J by 1 base, with 7 bases between. This CDR3 spans 14 amino acids. Assay: immunoSEQ multiplex PCR; the TCRdb copy retains only in-frame clones and omits some. Among about 220,000 clones, about 95% were seen once, and the ten largest hold about 1.4%. Sequences were obtained from blood. V gene TRBV19 combines with J gene TRBJ1-1; D uncertain. This TCR derives from a man in his forties or fifties in good health. The CDR3 sequence: CASSIVLANTEAFF. The CDR3, as DNA: TGTGCCAGTAGTATAGTGTTGGCGAACACTGAAGCTTTCTTT.